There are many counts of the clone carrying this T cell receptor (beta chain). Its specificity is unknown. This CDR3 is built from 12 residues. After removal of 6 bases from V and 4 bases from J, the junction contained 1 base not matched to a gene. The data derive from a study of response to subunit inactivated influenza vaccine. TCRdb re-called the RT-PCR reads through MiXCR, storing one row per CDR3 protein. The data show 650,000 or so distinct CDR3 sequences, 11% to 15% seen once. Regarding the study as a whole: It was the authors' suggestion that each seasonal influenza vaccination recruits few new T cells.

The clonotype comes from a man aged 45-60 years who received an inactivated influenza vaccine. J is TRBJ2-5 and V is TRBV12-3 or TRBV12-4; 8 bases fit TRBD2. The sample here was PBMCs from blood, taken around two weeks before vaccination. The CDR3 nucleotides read TGTGCCAGCAGACGGGGGGGAGAGACCCAGTACTTC. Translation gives CASRRGGETQYF.